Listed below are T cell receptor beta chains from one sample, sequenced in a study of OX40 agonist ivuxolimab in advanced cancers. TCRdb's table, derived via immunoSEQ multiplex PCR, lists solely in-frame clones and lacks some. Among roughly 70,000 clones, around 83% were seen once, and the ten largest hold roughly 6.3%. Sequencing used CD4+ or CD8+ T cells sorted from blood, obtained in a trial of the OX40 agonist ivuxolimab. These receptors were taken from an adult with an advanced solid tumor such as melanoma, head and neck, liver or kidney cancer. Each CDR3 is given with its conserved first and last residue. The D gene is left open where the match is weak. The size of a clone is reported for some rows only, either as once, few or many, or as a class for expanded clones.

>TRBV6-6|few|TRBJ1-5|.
TGTGCCAGTACCGATAGACAGGCCACCCAGCCCCAGCATTTT
CASTDRQATQPQHF
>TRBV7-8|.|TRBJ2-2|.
TGTGCCAGCAGCTTCGAGGCCAGCCAAGGGGACACCGGGGAGCTGTTTTTT
CASSFEASQGDTGELFF
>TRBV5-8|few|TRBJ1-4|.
TGTGCCAGCAGCCCAACGGGCGGGAGCGCAACTAATGAAAAACTGTTTTTT
CASSPTGGSATNEKLFF
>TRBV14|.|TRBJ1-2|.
TGTGCCAGCAGCCAAGTAGTGGACGACTCTAACTATGGCTACACCTTC
CASSQVVDDSNYGYTF
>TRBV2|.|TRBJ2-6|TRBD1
TGTGCCAGTAGGACAGGGGAAACCTCTGGGGCCAACGTCCTGACTTTC
CASRTGETSGANVLTF
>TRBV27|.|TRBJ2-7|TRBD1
TGTGCCAGCAGTAAGACAGGGGGCACGAACTACGAGCAGTACTTC
CASSKTGGTNYEQYF
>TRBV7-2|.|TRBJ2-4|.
TGTGCCAGCAGCTCGGACGTAGCCAAAAACATTCAGTACTTC
CASSSDVAKNIQYF
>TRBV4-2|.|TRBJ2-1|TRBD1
TGTGCCAGCAGCCAGGCTGGACAGGGTGGGGGCAATGAGCAGTTCTTC
CASSQAGQGGGNEQFF
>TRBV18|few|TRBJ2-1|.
TGTGCCAGCTCGCCGATAGGAACTTTTAGCTCCTACAATGAGCAGTTCTTC
CASSPIGTFSSYNEQFF
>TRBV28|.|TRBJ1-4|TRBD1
TGTGCCAGCTCTTCACGGGCAGGGGGCATCGAAAAACTGTTTTTT
CASSSRAGGIEKLFF
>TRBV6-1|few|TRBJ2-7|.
TGTGCCAGCAGTGAAGCGCTTCCCGTCTCTGAGCAGTACTTC
CASSEALPVSEQYF
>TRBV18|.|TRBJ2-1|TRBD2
TGTGCCAGCTCAGCGACTAGCCCGGCACCAAATGAGCAGTTCTTC
CASSATSPAPNEQFF
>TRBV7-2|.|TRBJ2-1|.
TGTGCCAGCAGCCTACCGTCAGTAAATGAGCAGTTCTTC
CASSLPSVNEQFF
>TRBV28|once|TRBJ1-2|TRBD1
TGTGCCAGCAGCGGACAGGGAAACTATGGCTACACCTTC
CASSGQGNYGYTF
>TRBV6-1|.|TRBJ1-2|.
TGTGCCAGCAGTGAAGTATTCCAGGGGAACTATGGCTACACCTTC
CASSEVFQGNYGYTF
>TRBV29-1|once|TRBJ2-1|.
TGCAGCGTTGATAATGCCCGCTCCTACAATGAGCAGTTCTTC
CSVDNARSYNEQFF
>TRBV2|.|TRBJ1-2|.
TGTGCCAGCAGTGGGGAGTCGAGAGCTGGCTACACCTTC
CASSGESRAGYTF
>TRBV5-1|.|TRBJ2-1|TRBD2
TGCGCCAGCAGCTTGGTAGCGGGGCCCAATGAGCAGTTCTTC
CASSLVAGPNEQFF
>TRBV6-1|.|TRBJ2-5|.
TGTGCCAGCAGTGAAGAGGCAGGGCCCCAAGAGACCCAGTACTTC
CASSEEAGPQETQYF
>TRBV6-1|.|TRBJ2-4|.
TGTGCCAGCAGACAGGGCCTAGCCAAAAACATTCAGTACTTC
CASRQGLAKNIQYF
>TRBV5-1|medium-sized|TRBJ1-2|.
TGCGCCAGCAGCTTGGGAGGGCCTGGCTATGGCTACACCTTC
CASSLGGPGYGYTF
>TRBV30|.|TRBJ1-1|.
TGTGCCTGGAGTGTACCATTCGGGGGTGCGGTTGAAGCTTTCTTT
CAWSVPFGGAVEAFF
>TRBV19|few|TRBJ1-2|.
TGTGCCAGTAGATGGACAGCACAACTCTATGGCTACACCTTC
CASRWTAQLYGYTF
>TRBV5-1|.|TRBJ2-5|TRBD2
TGCGCCAGCAGCTTGGGATCTGGGGAGGGGGAGACCCAGTACTTC
CASSLGSGEGETQYF
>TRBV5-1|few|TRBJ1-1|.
TGCGCCAGCAGCTTGGGAATGATGGATCTGAACACTGAAGCTTTCTTT
CASSLGMMDLNTEAFF
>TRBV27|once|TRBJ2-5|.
TGTGCCAGCAACGGTGTAGAGACCCAGTACTTC
CASNGVETQYF
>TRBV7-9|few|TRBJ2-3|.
TGTGCCAGCAGCTTAGGTTCTGGAGGAGGATCTAGCACAGATACGCAGTATTTT
CASSLGSGGGSSTDTQYF
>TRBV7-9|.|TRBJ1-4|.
TGTGCCAGCAGCTACGGTTCTGAAAAACTGTTTTTT
CASSYGSEKLFF
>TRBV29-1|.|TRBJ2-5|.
TGCAGCGGCAGACAGCAAGAGACCCAGTACTTC
CSGRQQETQYF
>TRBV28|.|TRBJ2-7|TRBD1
TGTGCCAGCCTACTCGGGGGACAGGGTGGGACCTACGAGCAGTACTTC
CASLLGGQGGTYEQYF
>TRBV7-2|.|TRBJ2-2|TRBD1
TGTGCCAGCAGCTTAGAAGGGACAGGGGTTACCGGGGAGCTGTTTTTT
CASSLEGTGVTGELFF
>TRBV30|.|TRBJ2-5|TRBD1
TGTGCCTGGACCGCAACCGGGACAGGGCTGAAGACCCAGTACTTC
CAWTATGTGLKTQYF
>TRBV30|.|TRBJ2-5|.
TGTGCCTGGGAAGGGGGGGGACACCCGACCCAGTACTTC
CAWEGGGHPTQYF
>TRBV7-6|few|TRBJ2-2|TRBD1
TGTGCCAGCAGCTTAAGGGACAGGGATCCCGGGGAGCTGTTTTTT
CASSLRDRDPGELFF
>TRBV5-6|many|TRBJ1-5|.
TGTGCCAGCAGCTTGATGCAGGTCAATCAGCCCCAGCATTTT
CASSLMQVNQPQHF
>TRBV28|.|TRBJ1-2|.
TGTGCCAGCAGGCCTGACGCTCGCCGAGGAGTAGACTATGGCTACACCTTC
CASRPDARRGVDYGYTF
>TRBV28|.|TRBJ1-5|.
TGTGCCAGCAGGGGAGGAGTCTATAGCAATCAGCCCCAGCATTTT
CASRGGVYSNQPQHF
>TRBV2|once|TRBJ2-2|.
TGTGCCAGCACCAGCTTGAAGGGTGGGGAGCTGTTTTTT
CASTSLKGGELFF
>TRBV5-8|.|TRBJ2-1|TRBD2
TGTGCCAGCAGCCGGGGGACTAGCGGGAGAATTGATGAGCAGTTCTTC
CASSRGTSGRIDEQFF
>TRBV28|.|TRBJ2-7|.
TGTGCCAGCAGCATAGGGGGTCTCACCTACGAGCAGTACTTC
CASSIGGLTYEQYF
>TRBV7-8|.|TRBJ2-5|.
TGTGCCAGCTCGCAAAGGGGGGCTGGAGAGACCCAGTACTTC
CASSQRGAGETQYF
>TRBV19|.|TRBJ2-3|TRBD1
TGTGCCAGTAGTGCTAGGACAGGTGCCAGCACAGATACGCAGTATTTT
CASSARTGASTDTQYF
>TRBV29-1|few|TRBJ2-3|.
TGCAGCGTTGAAGATATCGATACGCAGTATTTT
CSVEDIDTQYF
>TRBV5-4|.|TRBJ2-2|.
TGTGCCAGCAGCAAGTCAACGAACACCGGGGAGCTGTTTTTT
CASSKSTNTGELFF
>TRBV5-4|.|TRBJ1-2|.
TGTGCCAGCAGCTTGGTGGGCAGCTATGGCTACACCTTC
CASSLVGSYGYTF
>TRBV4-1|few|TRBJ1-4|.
TGCGCCAGCCGATCCACCCGCGGGGGATTACCAACTAATGAAAAACTGTTTTTT
CASRSTRGGLPTNEKLFF
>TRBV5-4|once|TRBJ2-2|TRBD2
TGTGCCAGCAGCTCTAGCGGGAGCCGGAACACCGGGGAGCTGTTTTTT
CASSSSGSRNTGELFF
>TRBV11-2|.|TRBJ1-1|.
TGTGCCAGCAGCCTACAAGGGCGGGCTTTCTTT
CASSLQGRAFF
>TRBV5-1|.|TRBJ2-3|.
TGCGCCAGCAGCTTGCCGAAGGGACTCAGCACAGATACGCAGTATTTT
CASSLPKGLSTDTQYF
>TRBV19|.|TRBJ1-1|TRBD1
TGTGCCAGTAGTATAGATTGGAGACAGGGGGAAGCTTTCTTT
CASSIDWRQGEAFF
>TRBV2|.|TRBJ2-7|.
TGTGCCAGCAGGAGAAATCCCTACGAGCAGTACTTC
CASRRNPYEQYF
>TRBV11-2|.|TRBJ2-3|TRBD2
TGTGCCTCCGGGACATGGCGGGGGGTCGGCACAGATACGCAGTATTTT
CASGTWRGVGTDTQYF
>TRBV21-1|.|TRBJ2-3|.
TGTGCCAGCAGCAAAGGGGCGGGAGGGCCATCAGATACGCAGTATTTT
CASSKGAGGPSDTQYF
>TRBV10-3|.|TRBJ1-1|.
TGTGCCATCAGTGTCCCTAACCCCACGGGGGGGACTGAAGCTTTCTTT
CAISVPNPTGGTEAFF
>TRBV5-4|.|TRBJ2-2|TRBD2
TGTGCCAGCAGCGGAGGACTAGCGGGGGGGCTGAGTACCGGGGAGCTGTTTTTT
CASSGGLAGGLSTGELFF